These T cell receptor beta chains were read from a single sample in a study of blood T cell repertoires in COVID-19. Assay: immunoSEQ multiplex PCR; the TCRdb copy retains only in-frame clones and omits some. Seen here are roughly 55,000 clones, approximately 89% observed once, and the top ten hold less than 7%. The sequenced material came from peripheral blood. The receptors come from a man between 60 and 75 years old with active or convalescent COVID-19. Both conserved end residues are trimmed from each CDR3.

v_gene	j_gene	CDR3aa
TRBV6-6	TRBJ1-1	ASRAGTGGTEAF
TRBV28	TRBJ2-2	ASSRQGYTGELF
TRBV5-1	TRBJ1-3	ASSPRDRGQYTIY
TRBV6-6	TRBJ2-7	ASSYTHRGPHYEQY
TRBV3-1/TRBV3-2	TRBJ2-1	ASRHYRGHSNEQF
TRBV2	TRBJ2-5	ASRSQGLLQETQY
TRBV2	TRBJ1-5	ASSENRLANQPQH
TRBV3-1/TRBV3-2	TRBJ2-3	ASSSQGSGRGTDTQY
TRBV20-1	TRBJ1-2	SALGTVSYT
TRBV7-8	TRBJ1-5	ASSLANAGQGRYSNQPQH
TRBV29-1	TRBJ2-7	SVGKSSGVRYEQY
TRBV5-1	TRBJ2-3	ASSLGERAQY
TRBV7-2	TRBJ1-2	ASSEPDRVMYGYT
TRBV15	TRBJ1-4	ATSREGRGGYEKLF
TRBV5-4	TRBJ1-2	ASSPDLRRGGGYT
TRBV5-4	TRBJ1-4	ASSLGGVESEKLF
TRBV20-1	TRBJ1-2	SASGQGVNYGYT
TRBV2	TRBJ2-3	ASSATRVTDTQY
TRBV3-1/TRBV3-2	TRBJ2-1	ASSGGAAYSSYNEQF
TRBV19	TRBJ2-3	ASSSRRPSSTDTQY
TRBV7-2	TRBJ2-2	ASSLATGATKTGELF
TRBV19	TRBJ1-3	ASTITGKSGNTIY
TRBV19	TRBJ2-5	ASSFDSGSPPQY
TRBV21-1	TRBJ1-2	ASSSDRGRDYGYT
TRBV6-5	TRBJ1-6	ASGPKGNSPLH
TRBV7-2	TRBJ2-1	ASSPRLVSNEQF
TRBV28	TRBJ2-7	ASSQGKWPGQGLYEQY
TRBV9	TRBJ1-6	ASTGQGDSPLH
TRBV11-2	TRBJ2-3	ASSLGGPGGGTDTQY
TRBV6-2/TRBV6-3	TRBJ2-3	ASSQGPGLSPDTQY
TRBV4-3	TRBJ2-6	ASSQDVITGPSGANVLT
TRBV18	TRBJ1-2	ASSPQDREAT
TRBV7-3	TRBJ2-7	ASSQSNQVEQY
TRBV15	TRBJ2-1	ATSRVRGLAYNEQF
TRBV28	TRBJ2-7	ASSLGQSQRY
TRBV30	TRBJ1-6	AWSVQLNSPLH
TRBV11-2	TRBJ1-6	ASSWGQLNSPLH
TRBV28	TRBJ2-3	ASLEPRGDTDTQY
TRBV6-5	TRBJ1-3	ASSRTGLDTIY
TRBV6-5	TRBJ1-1	ASSYEGATNTEAF
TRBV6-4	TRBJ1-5	ASSEVGGHQPQH
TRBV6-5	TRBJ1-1	ASSSGGLNTEAF
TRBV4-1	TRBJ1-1	ASSQGFARVTEAF
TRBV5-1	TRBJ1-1	ASSLKTGELYTEAF
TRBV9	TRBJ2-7	ASSVDPTTGLAGVFPDEQY
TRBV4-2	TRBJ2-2	ASSQDPDSGELF
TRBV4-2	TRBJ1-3	ASSQDRGSGNTIY
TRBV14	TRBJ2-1	ASSPWASGGLNEQF
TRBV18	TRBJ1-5	ASSGGSNQPQH
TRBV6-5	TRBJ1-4	ASSLTGTNEKLF
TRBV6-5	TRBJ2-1	ASKNRGWFEQF
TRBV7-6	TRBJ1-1	ASSLAGGNTEAF
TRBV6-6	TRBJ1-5	ASRPRDTNQPQH
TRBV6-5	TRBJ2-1	ASSNGGQGGNEQF